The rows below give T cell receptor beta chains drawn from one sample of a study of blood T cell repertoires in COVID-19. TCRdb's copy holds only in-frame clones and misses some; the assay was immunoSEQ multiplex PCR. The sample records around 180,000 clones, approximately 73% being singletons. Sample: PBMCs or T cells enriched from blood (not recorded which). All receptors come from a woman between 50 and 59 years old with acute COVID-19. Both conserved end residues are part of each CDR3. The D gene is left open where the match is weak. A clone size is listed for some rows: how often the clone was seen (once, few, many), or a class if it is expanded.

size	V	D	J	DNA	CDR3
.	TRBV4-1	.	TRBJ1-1	TGCGCCAGCAGCCAAGGGCCTGGGCAGCCGAACACTGAAGCTTTCTTT	CASSQGPGQPNTEAFF
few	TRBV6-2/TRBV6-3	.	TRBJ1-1	TGTGCCAGCAGCTTAGGCGGCGGTGAAGCTTTCTTT	CASSLGGGEAFF
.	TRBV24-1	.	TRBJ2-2	TGTGCCACCAGTGTCGGCCTGGAGGCCACCGGGGAGCTGTTTTTT	CATSVGLEATGELFF
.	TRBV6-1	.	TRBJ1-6	TGTGCCAGCAGTGAATACAGGGTGGGATTAGGAAATTCACCCCTCCACTTT	CASSEYRVGLGNSPLHF
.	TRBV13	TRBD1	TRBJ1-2	TGTGCCAGCAGCTTAGTAGACAGGGGGCTGCATGGCTACACCTTC	CASSLVDRGLHGYTF
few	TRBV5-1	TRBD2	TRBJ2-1	TGCGCCAGCAGCGAGACTAGCGGGGGAGCCTCCTACAATGAGCAGTTCTTC	CASSETSGGASYNEQFF
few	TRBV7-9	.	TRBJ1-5	TGTGCCAGCAGCCTTGATGCAGGGAATCAGCCCCAGCATTTT	CASSLDAGNQPQHF
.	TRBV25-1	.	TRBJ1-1	TGTGCCAGCCAGATTCTGAACACTGAAGCTTTCTTT	CASQILNTEAFF
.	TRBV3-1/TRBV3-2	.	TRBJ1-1	TGTGCCAGCAGCCAAGAGGCTACTGAAGCTTTCTTT	CASSQEATEAFF
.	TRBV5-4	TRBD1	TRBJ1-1	TGTGCCAGCAGATTGACTACAGGGGACACTGAAGCTTTCTTT	CASRLTTGDTEAFF
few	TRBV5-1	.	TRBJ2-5	TGCGCCAGCAGATTCGAACTAGCTGCCCAAGAGACCCAGTACTTC	CASRFELAAQETQYF
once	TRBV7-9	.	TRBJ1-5	TGTGCCAGCAGCTTAGTCCCCAGCGATAATCAGCCCCAGCATTTT	CASSLVPSDNQPQHF
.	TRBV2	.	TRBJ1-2	TGTGCCAGCCGTCAGGTTCCTTATGGCTACACCTTC	CASRQVPYGYTF
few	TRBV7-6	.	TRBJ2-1	TGTGCCAGCAGCTTAGAACAGGGTTCCTACAATGAGCAGTTCTTC	CASSLEQGSYNEQFF
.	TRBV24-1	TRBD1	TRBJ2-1	TGTGCCACCAGTGATACGTTACAGGGGAGCTCCTACAATGAGCAGTTCTTC	CATSDTLQGSSYNEQFF
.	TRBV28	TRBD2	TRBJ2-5	TGTGCCACCTTTAGCGGGGGGACCCAAGAGACCCAGTACTTC	CATFSGGTQETQYF
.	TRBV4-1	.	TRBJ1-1	TGCGCCAGCAGCCATGTGGGTCAGGGAGAAGCTTTCTTT	CASSHVGQGEAFF
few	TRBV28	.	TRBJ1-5	TGTGCCAGCAGTCCGTCCCGAGGAGGCCATCAGCCCCAGCATTTT	CASSPSRGGHQPQHF
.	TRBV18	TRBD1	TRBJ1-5	TGTGCCAGCTCACCTGGGGGACAGGGCACCTATAGCAATCAGCCCCAGCATTTT	CASSPGGQGTYSNQPQHF
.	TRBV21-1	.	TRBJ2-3	TGTGCCAGCAGCTCGGGACTAGCGGGGACCGGGGATACGCAGTATTTT	CASSSGLAGTGDTQYF
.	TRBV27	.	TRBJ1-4	TGTGCCAGCAGTTTAACTGGTATTAATGAAAAACTGTTTTTT	CASSLTGINEKLFF
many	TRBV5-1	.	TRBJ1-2	TGCGCCAGCAGCCGGGAGGGTCTTAGCCTCGGCTATGGCTACACCTTC	CASSREGLSLGYGYTF
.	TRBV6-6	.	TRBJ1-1	TGTGCCAGCAGCGGACAGCCCATGAACACTGAAGCTTTCTTT	CASSGQPMNTEAFF
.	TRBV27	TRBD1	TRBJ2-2	TGTGCCAGCAGTCGTGGGACAGGGACAACCGGGGAGCTGTTTTTT	CASSRGTGTTGELFF
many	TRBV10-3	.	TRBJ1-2	TGTGCCATCAGTGAAGCGGGGGGAAGGGGCGGCTACACCTTC	CAISEAGGRGGYTF
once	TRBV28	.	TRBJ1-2	TGTGCCAGCAGTTTTAGGGGTTATGGCTACACCTTC	CASSFRGYGYTF
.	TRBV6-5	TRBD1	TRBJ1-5	TGTGCCAGCGACCGGGACAGATATCAGCCCCAGCATTTT	CASDRDRYQPQHF
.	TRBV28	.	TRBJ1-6	TGTGCCAGCCGGACAGTACTATCACCCCTCCACTTT	CASRTVLSPLHF
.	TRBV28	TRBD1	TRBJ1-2	TGTGCCAGCAGTTTATTAGGGACAGGGAACTATGGCTACACCTTC	CASSLLGTGNYGYTF
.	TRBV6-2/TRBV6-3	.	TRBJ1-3	TGTGCCAGCAGTTCTTTGACAGCCTCTGGAAACACCATATATTTT	CASSSLTASGNTIYF
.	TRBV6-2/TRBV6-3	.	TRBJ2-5	TGTGCCAGCAGCGCCGGGGGGCAACGCGGAGAGACCCAGTACTTC	CASSAGGQRGETQYF
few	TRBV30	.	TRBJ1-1	TGTTTAGCCGGGGTCACTGAAGCTTTCTTT	CLAGVTEAFF
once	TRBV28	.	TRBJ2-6	TGTGCCAGCCTACCTGGGGGCGGTGGGGCCAACGTCCTGACTTTC	CASLPGGGGANVLTF
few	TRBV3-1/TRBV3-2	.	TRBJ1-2	TGTGCCAGCAGCTCTCATGAGTACTATGGCTACACCTTC	CASSSHEYYGYTF
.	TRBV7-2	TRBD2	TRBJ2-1	TGTGCCAGCAGCCGGCCTAGCGGGGCATCCTACAATGAGCAGTTCTTC	CASSRPSGASYNEQFF
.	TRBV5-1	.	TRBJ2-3	TGCGCCAGCAGCCCCATCAGGGGCCTCACAGATACGCAGTATTTT	CASSPIRGLTDTQYF
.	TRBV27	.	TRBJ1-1	TGTGCCAGCAGTTCGTCGGGCGGGTACACTGAAGCTTTCTTT	CASSSSGGYTEAFF
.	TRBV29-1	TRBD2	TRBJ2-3	TGCAGCGTGCCGGGGACTAGCGGGGGATACACAGATACGCAGTATTTT	CSVPGTSGGYTDTQYF
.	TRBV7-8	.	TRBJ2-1	TGTGCCAGCAGTCGGGGGTCTAATGAGCAGTTCTTC	CASSRGSNEQFF
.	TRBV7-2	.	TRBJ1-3	TGTGCCAGCAGCTTAGCGGTCCGGGGAGTTGGAAACACCATATATTTT	CASSLAVRGVGNTIYF
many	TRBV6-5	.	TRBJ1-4	TGTGCCAGCAGTTACTCGACCAGGTCTAATGAAAAACTGTTTTTT	CASSYSTRSNEKLFF
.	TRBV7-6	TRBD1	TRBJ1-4	TGTGCCAGCAGTGCTACAGGGGGCGCAGATGAAAAACTGTTTTTT	CASSATGGADEKLFF
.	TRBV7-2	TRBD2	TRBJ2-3	TGTGCCAGCAGTCGAATCTGGGGACTAGCGGCCCGTAGCACAGATACGCAGTATTTT	CASSRIWGLAARSTDTQYF
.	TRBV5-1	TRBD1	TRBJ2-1	TGCGCCACCCGAAAACAGGGGGCAGACTACAATGAGCAGTTCTTC	CATRKQGADYNEQFF
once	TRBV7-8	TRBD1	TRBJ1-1	TGTGCCAGCACCCCGAGGTGGGGACAGGTGGATATGGGTGGTACTGAAGCTTTCTTT	CASTPRWGQVDMGGTEAFF
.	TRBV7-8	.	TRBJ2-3	TGTGCCAGCAGTCGGGACTTCACAGATACGCAGTATTTT	CASSRDFTDTQYF
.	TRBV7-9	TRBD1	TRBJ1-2	TGTGCCAGCAGCACCCATTACCGGGACAGGGCTAACTATGGCTACACCTTC	CASSTHYRDRANYGYTF
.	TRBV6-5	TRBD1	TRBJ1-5	TGTGCCAGCAGCAGGACAGGGGACCTTTATCAGCCCCAGCATTTT	CASSRTGDLYQPQHF
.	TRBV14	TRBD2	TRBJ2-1	TGTGCCAGCAGCCTTTTTTTGGGACTACCGAAGGGTGAGCAGTTCTTC	CASSLFLGLPKGEQFF
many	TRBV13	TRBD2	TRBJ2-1	TGTGCCAGCAGCTCCGGACTAGCGGGGGGGCGTGAGCAGTTCTTC	CASSSGLAGGREQFF
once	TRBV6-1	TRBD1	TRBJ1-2	TGTGCCAGCAGTGAAATTGCGGCAGGGGGGTTGACTGTCTATGGCTACACCTTC	CASSEIAAGGLTVYGYTF
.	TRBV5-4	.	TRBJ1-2	TGTGCCAGCAGCTCGACCTTGAGTCAGGTTGATGGCTACACCTTC	CASSSTLSQVDGYTF
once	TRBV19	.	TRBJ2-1	TGTGCCAGTAGTCCCTGGACAGCCCCCTACAATGAGCAGTTCTTC	CASSPWTAPYNEQFF